Here is one T cell receptor (beta chain) with its context. The sample belongs to a study of T cell changes during pregnancy in multiple sclerosis. The repertoire was sequenced with immunoSEQ multiplex PCR; TCRdb's copy has only in-frame clones and lacks some. The sample consists of 100,000 or so clones, roughly 93% of them appearing once. This CDR3 region has 16 residues. V shed 4 bases, J shed 1 base, and the junction held 6 bases outside the gene matches. The germline V gene encodes CDR1 MDHEN and CDR2 SYDVKM. The rearrangement links TRBV28 to TRBJ2-7, with TRBD1 matching 11 bases. This specimen was peripheral blood, taken before pregnancy. The TCR was taken from a female donor with multiple sclerosis, enrolled in a pregnancy study. The CDR3 bases are TGTGCCAGCAGTTCGCCCGGGGACAGGGGGTCCTACGAGCAGTACTTC. Amino acid sequence: CASSSPGDRGSYEQYF.